The T cell receptor (beta chain) under discussion was sequenced for a study of immune heterogeneity within non-small cell lung tumors. Looking at the study overall: It was found that the tumors were several squamous cell carcinomas, around eleven non-squamous carcinomas and 1 not otherwise specified.

Remarks on this clonotype: Its antigen remains unknown. With a much larger clone just one base away, this may be a read error.

The template consisted of bulk tumor genomic DNA, with about 0.65 ug used per sample. During surgery, each primary tumor gave multiple biopsies spaced as far apart as possible. Curative operations were performed on patients who had untreated, newly diagnosed non-small cell lung cancer. Each donor was a newly diagnosed non-small cell lung cancer patient undergoing surgery with curative intent. Regarding the study as a whole: Local tumor mutational burden correlated moderately but significantly with local T-cell clonality (R approximately 0.35). Recurrence of the same dominant CDR3 beta clonotypes was seen across tumor sites within a patient, and site-unique high-frequency clones were present alongside them.

Multiplex PCR employing 32 V and 13 J primers generated amplicons of the TCR beta CDR3. TCRdb redid the calling of the multiplex PCR reads with MiXCR, one entry per CDR3 protein. The sample has 15,000 or so distinct CDR3 sequences, over 25% seen once; the top ten hold around 5.2%. Germline-derived CDR1 and CDR2 are SGHTA and FQGNSA. The CDR3 is made up of 15 amino acids. This rearrangement joins TRBV7-2 to TRBJ2-7, with TRBD2 matching over 8 bases. The source material was lung tumor tissue. This TCR came from a man aged 40-49 years with non-small cell lung cancer. The CDR3 sequence is CASTKSGSSTYERYF. CDR3 nucleotides: TGTGCCAGCACCAAAAGCGGGAGTTCCACCTACGAGCGGTACTTC. The full variable domain, in which reference TRBV7-2 and TRBJ2-7 provide the parts outside the CDR3, is GAGVSQSPSNKVTEKGKDVELRCDPISGHTALYWYRQSLGQGLEFLIYFQGNSAPDKSGLPSDRFSAERTGGSVSTLTIQRTQQEDSAVYLCASTKSGSSTYERYFGPGTRLTVT.